The 7 T cell receptor beta chains listed next were all sequenced from one sample in a study of T cell responses to AZD1222 COVID-19 vaccine. Data came from immunoSEQ multiplex PCR; TCRdb stores just in-frame clones and leaves some out. The sample has approximately 64,000 clones, 90% to 95% seen once. The source was peripheral blood, collected 28 days after the second dose of the MenACWY control vaccine. Receptor source: an adult who received the MenACWY meningococcal vaccine as a control.

This chain joins TRBV3-1 (or the pseudogene TRBV3-2) and TRBJ2-1; 11 nucleotides agree with TRBD2. The CDR3 has 11 residues. The ends lost 10 bases at V and 12 bases at J; junction bases unmatched: 5. The germline CDR1 and CDR2 sequences are LGHDT and YNNKEL (reference sequence). The CDR3: CATNSGRGQFF. The DNA for the CDR3 is TGTGCCACCAATAGCGGGAGGGGGCAGTTCTTC.

The CDR3 DNA reads as TGTGCCAGCAGCTTATTCTTGCGGGAGGGTCGCAATGAGCAGTTCTTC. Amino acid sequence: CASSLFLREGRNEQFF. The chain combines TRBV7-9 with TRBJ2-1; 9 bases are shared with TRBD2. Losses at the gene ends were 2 bases for V and 6 bases for J; bases not matched to a gene: 8. Germline V gene lookup returns CDR1 SEHNR and CDR2 FQNEAQ (reference sequence). The length of the CDR3 is 16 residues.

The chain couples TRBV27 to TRBJ1-2; TRBD1 might be the D (5 bases). Trimming took 3 bases from V and 2 from J, leaving 22 bases between them. The CDR3 is 18 amino acids. The germline gives CDR1 MNHEY, CDR2 SMNVEV (reference sequence). Written as DNA, the CDR3 is TGTGCCAGCAGTTTCCTCGTCGATTCGGGGGTCTTGAACTATGGCTACACCTTC. Amino acid sequence: CASSFLVDSGVLNYGYTF.

The chain links TRBV12-3 or TRBV12-4 to TRBJ2-4; 8 positions agree with TRBD2. J gave up 8 bases and V 6 bases, and 6 bases lay outside the gene matches. The CDR3 is 13 amino acids. CDR3 in amino acids: CASSLGREDIQYF. CDR3 in DNA: TGTGCCAGCAGCCTCGGGAGGGAGGACATTCAGTACTTC.

The V and J genes are TRBV6-5 and TRBJ1-3, with 10 nucleotides matching TRBD1. The CDR3 is 16 residues long. The V gene end was trimmed by 0 bases and the J gene end by 4 bases; junction bases not matched to a gene: 3. CDR1 is MNHEY, CDR2 SVGAGI, per germline. CDR3 amino acids: CASSYSGTGVGNTIYF. Here the CDR3 DNA reads TGTGCCAGCAGTTACTCCGGGACAGGGGTAGGAAACACCATATATTTT.

This rearrangement joins TRBV10-1 to TRBJ2-1; D ambiguous. The V end lost 4 bases, the J end lost 6 bases, and 13 bases lay between the germline ends. CDR3 length: 14 residues. In germline, CDR1 is WNHNN, CDR2 SYGVQD (reference sequence). In nucleotides, the CDR3 is TGCGCCAGCAGTGGATCCACCGTACCCAATGAGCAGTTCTTC. Protein sequence: CASSGSTVPNEQFF.

The sample holds one count of this clone. This chain uses TRBV6-5 with TRBJ2-3; D uncertain. Germline loops: CDR1 MNHEY, CDR2 SVGAGI. This CDR3 comprises 14 residues. V was shortened by 9 bases and J by 7 bases, with 20 bases between the two germline ends. CDR3 nucleotides: TGTGCCAGTTATGATACTCGACGAGGATATACGCAGTATTTT. As protein: CASYDTRRGYTQYF.